The clone carrying this TCR beta chain was recorded a few times. Data came from immunoSEQ multiplex PCR; TCRdb stores just in-frame clones and leaves some out. Found here are some 5,100 clones, approximately 71% of them singletons; the top ten hold around 11%. The entry originates in a study of chemoradiotherapy in HPV16-positive cancers. Trimming removed 0 bases from V and 8 bases from J, with 7 bases in between. This CDR3 has 12 residues. Germline V gene sequence: CDR1 LGHNA, CDR2 YSLEER. The sequencing used tumor tissue, collected from a patient who underwent chemoradiotherapy. The sequence came from a human donor with HPV-associated anogenital cancer. The rearrangement joins TRBV4-3 to TRBJ1-1; a weak D match, TRBD1 (5 bases). CDR3 residues: CASSQDYREAFF. CDR3 nucleotide sequence: TGCGCCAGCAGCCAAGATTACAGGGAAGCTTTCTTT.